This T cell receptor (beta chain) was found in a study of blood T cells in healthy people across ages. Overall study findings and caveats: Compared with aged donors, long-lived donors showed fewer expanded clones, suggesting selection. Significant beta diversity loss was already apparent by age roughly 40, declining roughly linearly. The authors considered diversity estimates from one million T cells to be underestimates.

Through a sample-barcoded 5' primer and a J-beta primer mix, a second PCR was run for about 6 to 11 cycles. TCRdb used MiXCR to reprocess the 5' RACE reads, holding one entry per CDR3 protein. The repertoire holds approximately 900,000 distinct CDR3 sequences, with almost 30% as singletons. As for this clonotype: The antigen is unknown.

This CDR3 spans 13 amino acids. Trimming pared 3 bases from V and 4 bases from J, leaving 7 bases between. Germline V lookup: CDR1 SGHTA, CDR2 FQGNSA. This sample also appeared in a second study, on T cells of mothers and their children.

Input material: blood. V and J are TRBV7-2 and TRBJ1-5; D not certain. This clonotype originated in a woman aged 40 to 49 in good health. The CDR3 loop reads CASSLATNQPQHF. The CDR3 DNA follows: TGTGCCAGCAGCTTGGCAACTAATCAGCCCCAGCATTTT.